Below, 28 T cell receptor beta chains from the same sample are listed, as sequenced in a study of CXCR3-negative and CXCR3-positive naive CD8 T cells. Broader study findings: Naive cells that were CXCR3-positive had more hydrophobic TRB CDR3s (compared with CXCR3-negative naive cells).

These receptors are not linked to any known antigen. Researchers prepared the TRB cDNA libraries using 5' RACE with UMI labels. TCRdb reworked the 5' RACE reads into one entry per CDR3 protein, no DNA. The sample includes roughly 140,000 distinct CDR3 sequences. Material for sequencing was naive CXCR3+ CD8+ T cells from blood. Stated subset: CD45RO-CCR7+CD27+CD95- naive CD8+ T cells expressing CXCR3 (TNR3+). The source is a human donor in good health. Some clones in this sample may be carry-over from other donors' samples.

CDR3 amino acids: CASSKTGLRNEQFF. The J gene is TRBJ2-1, the V gene TRBV28; TCRdb indicates TRBD1, and absent DNA this call remains unverified. The germline gives CDR1 MDHEN, CDR2 SYDVKM. This CDR3 comprises 14 residues.

The rearrangement joins TRBV29-1 to TRBJ1-1; TCRdb's D gene call, TRBD1, goes unchecked for lack of DNA. The CDR3 totals 12 residues. CDR1 SQVTM and CDR2 ANQGSEA come from the germline V gene. The chain's CDR3 is CSVTGEEQQAFF.

The gene calls are TRBV7-2 and TRBJ2-7; the TCRdb call, TRBD2, lacks DNA for checking. The germline V gene has CDR1 SGHTA and CDR2 FQGNSA. This CDR3 is built from 16 residues. The CDR3 loop is CASSRLAGGEEKEQYF.

The chain employs TRBV6-1 and TRBJ1-1; TCRdb reports TRBD1, a call that lacks DNA to check it against. Germline CDR1 and CDR2: MNHNS and SASEGT. The length of the CDR3 is 17 residues. The CDR3 sequence is CASSEQSCTGGDTEAFF.

The V and J genes are TRBV23-1 and TRBJ2-7. TRBV23-1 is noted as an ORF with a role that remains uncertain. This CDR3 spans 14 amino acids. CDR3 sequence: CASSQWMSDYEQYF.

The V and J genes are TRBV5-1 and TRBJ1-6; with no DNA, the TCRdb D assignment of TRBD1 cannot be verified. Germline V gene data show CDR1 as SGHRS and CDR2 as YFSETQ. This CDR3 contains 15 residues. CDR3 loop: CASSVGDREDSPLHF.

This chain connects TRBV18 to TRBJ2-5. The germline CDR1 and CDR2 sequences are KGHSH and LQKENI. There are 13 residues in the CDR3. The CDR3 loop reads CASSPGFQETQYF.

This chain's CDR3 is CASSSSGEGEKLFF. The J gene is TRBJ1-4, the V gene TRBV27; TCRdb selects TRBD1, and the lack of DNA leaves this call unchecked. The CDR3 loop spans 14 amino acids. CDR1 is MNHEY, CDR2 SMNVEV, per germline (reference sequence). Complete variable domain (other parts from reference TRBV27 and TRBJ1-4): EAQVTQNPRYLITVTGKKLTVTCSQNMNHEYMSWYRQDPGLGLRQIYYSMNVEVTDKGDVPEGYKVSRKEKRNFPLILESPSPNQTSLYFCASSSSGEGEKLFFGSGTQLSVL.

The chain employs TRBV7-2 and TRBJ1-1. CDR3 length: 12 residues. Germline-derived CDR1 and CDR2 are SGHTA and FQGNSA. This CDR3 reads CASSPRNTEAFF.

V usage is TRBV27 and J usage is TRBJ1-6. The CDR3 has 12 amino acids. Per the germline V gene, CDR1 is MNHEY and CDR2 is SMNVEV (reference sequence). The CDR3 spells CASSMGNSPLHF.

The chain carries TRBV29-1 and TRBJ2-7; TCRdb returns TRBD1, unconfirmable since there is no DNA. CDR1 is SQVTM and CDR2 is ANQGSEA in the germline V gene. CDR3 size: 17 residues. This chain's CDR3 is CSVEDPNDQGIPYEQYF.

This rearrangement joins TRBV27 to TRBJ2-5; TCRdb lists TRBD1, though no DNA is available to test this call. Germline V lookup: CDR1 MNHEY, CDR2 SMNVEV (reference sequence). The CDR3 contains 13 residues. CDR3 amino acids: CASSSYPSETQYF.

The V and J genes are TRBV6-2 or TRBV6-3 and TRBJ2-4; TCRdb designates TRBD1, a call that cannot be tested without DNA. Germline assignment: CDR1 MNHEY and CDR2 SVGEGT. CDR3 length: 16 amino acids. The CDR3 reads CASSKDRGNAKNIQYF.

The chain recombines TRBV11-2 with TRBJ1-4. Germline CDR1 reads SGHAT; CDR2 reads FQNNGV. CDR3 size: 15 residues. The CDR3 sequence is CASSLDDLTNEKLFF.

V is TRBV6-2 or TRBV6-3 and J is TRBJ2-7. Germline CDR1 reads MNHEY; CDR2 reads SVGEGT. The CDR3 contains 14 residues. CDR3 in amino acids: CASNFRRSSYEQYF.

The V call is TRBV21-1, the J call TRBJ2-7. TRBV21-1 is labeled a pseudogene. This CDR3 is built from 11 residues. Here the CDR3 reads CASSIRSEQYF.

The J gene is TRBJ1-2, the V gene TRBV9; the D call from TCRdb, TRBD1, cannot be confirmed without DNA. CDR1 is SGDLS, CDR2 YYNGEE, per germline. This CDR3 region has 14 residues. The CDR3 loop is CASSVLTGADGYTF.

The V call is TRBV12-5, the J call TRBJ2-7; TCRdb's D call, TRBD1, is unchecked because there is no DNA. CDR3 length: 15 amino acids. Germline V lookup: CDR1 LGHNT, CDR2 FRNRAP. CDR3 in amino acids: CASGLPTDSLHEQYF.

The chain has TRBV6-2 or TRBV6-3 and TRBJ1-5. CDR1 and CDR2 from the germline V gene are MNHEY and SVGEGT. The CDR3 runs 13 residues. The CDR3 sequence is CASSSSDGQPQHF.

The chain uses TRBV4-1 and TRBJ2-1. Germline V gene data show CDR1 as MGHRA and CDR2 as YSYEKL. The CDR3 consists of 15 residues. The CDR3 region is CASSPPDGIGNEQFF.

The gene calls are TRBV28 and TRBJ1-5; TCRdb indicates TRBD1, and absent DNA this call remains unverified. This CDR3 spans 14 amino acids. Germline CDR1 and CDR2: MDHEN and SYDVKM. The CDR3 protein is CASRPLRGNQPQHF.

The chain couples TRBV15 to TRBJ1-3. The CDR3 extends over 14 amino acids. The germline gives CDR1 LNHNV, CDR2 YYDKDF (reference sequence). CDR3 sequence reads: CATSETTSGNTIYF.

The chain employs TRBV29-1 and TRBJ2-7; TCRdb proposes TRBD1, but this gene call is untestable without DNA. The CDR3 has 13 residues. From germline, CDR1 is SQVTM and CDR2 ANQGSEA. CDR3 region: CSVLGQPFYEQYF.

V usage is TRBV11-3 and J usage is TRBJ2-1; the TCRdb D gene call, TRBD1, has no DNA to confirm it. Germline loops: CDR1 SGHNT, CDR2 YENEEA. The CDR3 length is 16 residues. CDR3 region: CASSLRTGSSYNEQFF.

CDR3 sequence: CASSLGGLHPSTDTQYF. V gene TRBV28 combines with J gene TRBJ2-3. The germline gives CDR1 MDHEN, CDR2 SYDVKM. This CDR3 is built from 17 residues. Variable domain in full (rest from reference TRBV28 and TRBJ2-3): DVKVTQSSRYLVKRTGEKVFLECVQDMDHENMFWYRQDPGLGLRLIYFSYDVKMKEKGDIPEGYSVSREKKERFSLILESASTNQTSMYLCASSLGGLHPSTDTQYFGPGTRLTVL.

The chain uses TRBV28 and TRBJ2-3. CDR1 MDHEN and CDR2 SYDVKM come from the germline V gene. CDR3 size: 14 residues. CDR3 loop: CASSPRTGTDTQYF. Full variable domain (missing parts from reference TRBV28 and TRBJ2-3): DVKVTQSSRYLVKRTGEKVFLECVQDMDHENMFWYRQDPGLGLRLIYFSYDVKMKEKGDIPEGYSVSREKKERFSLILESASTNQTSMYLCASSPRTGTDTQYFGPGTRLTVL.

The genes are TRBV28 and TRBJ2-7. The CDR3 totals 13 residues. Germline V CDR1 and CDR2: MDHEN, SYDVKM. The chain's CDR3 is CASSYVAEYEQYF.

This chain joins TRBV12-3 or TRBV12-4 and TRBJ1-4; checking the TCRdb D call of TRBD1 is not possible without DNA. The CDR3 covers 15 residues. CDR3: CASSFNRGPNEKLFF.